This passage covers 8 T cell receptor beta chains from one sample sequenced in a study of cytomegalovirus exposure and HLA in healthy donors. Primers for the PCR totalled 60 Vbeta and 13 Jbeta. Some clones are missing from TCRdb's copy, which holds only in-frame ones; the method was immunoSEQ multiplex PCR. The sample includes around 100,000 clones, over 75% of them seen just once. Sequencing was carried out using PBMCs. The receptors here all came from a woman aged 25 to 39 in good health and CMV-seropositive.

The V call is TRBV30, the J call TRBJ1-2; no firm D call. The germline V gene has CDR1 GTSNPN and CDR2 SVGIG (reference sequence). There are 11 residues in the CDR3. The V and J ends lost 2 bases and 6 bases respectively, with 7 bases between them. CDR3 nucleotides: TGTGCCTGGAGTATCCGTAATGGCTACACCTTC. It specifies CAWSIRNGYTF.

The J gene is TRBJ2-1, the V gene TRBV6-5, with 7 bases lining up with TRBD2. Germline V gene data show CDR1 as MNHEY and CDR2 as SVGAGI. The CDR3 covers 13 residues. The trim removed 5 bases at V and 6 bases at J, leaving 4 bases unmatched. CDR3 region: CASSERETNEQFF. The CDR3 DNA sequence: TGTGCCAGCAGTGAGCGGGAAACCAATGAGCAGTTCTTC.

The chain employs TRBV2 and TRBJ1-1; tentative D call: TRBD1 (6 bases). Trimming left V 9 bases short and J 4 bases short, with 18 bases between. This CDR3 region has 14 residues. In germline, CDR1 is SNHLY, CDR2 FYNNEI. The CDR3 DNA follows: TGTGCCAGAAGGGGGTTGGGGGTGGGCACTGAAGCTTTCTTT. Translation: CARRGLGVGTEAFF.

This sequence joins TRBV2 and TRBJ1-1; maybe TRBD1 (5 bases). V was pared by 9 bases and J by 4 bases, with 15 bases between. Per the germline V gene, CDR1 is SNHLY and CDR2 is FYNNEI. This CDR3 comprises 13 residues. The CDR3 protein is CASRGFVSTEAFF. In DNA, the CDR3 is TGTGCCAGTCGGGGGTTCGTCAGCACTGAAGCTTTCTTT.

CDR3 DNA: TGTGCCAGCTCACCACCGCTAGCGGGACTGGATACGCAGTATTTT. It translates to CASSPPLAGLDTQYF. This chain joins TRBV18 and TRBJ2-3; 9 nucleotides match TRBD2. The V and J ends lost 0 bases and 6 bases, in that order; junction bases with no gene match: 4. Germline V gene data show CDR1 as KGHSH and CDR2 as LQKENI. CDR3 length: 15 residues.

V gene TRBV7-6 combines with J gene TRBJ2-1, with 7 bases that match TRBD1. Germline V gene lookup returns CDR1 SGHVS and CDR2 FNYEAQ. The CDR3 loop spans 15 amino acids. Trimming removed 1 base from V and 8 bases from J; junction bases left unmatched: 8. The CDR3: CASSLDGTVGHEQFF. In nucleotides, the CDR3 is TGTGCCAGCAGCTTAGACGGGACAGTAGGCCATGAGCAGTTCTTC.

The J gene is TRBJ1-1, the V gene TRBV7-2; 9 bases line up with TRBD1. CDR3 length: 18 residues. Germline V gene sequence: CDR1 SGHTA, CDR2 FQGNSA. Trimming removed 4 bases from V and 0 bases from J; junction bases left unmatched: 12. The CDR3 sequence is CASSSPWTGVHLNTEAFF. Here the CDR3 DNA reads TGTGCCAGCAGCTCCCCCTGGACAGGGGTACATCTGAACACTGAAGCTTTCTTT.

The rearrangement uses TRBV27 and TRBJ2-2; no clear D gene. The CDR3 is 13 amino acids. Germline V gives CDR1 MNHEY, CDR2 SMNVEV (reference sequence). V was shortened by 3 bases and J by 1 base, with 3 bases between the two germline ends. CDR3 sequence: CASSFRNTGELFF. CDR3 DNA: TGTGCCAGCAGTTTCAGGAACACCGGGGAGCTGTTTTTT.